The rows below give T cell receptor beta chains drawn from one sample of a study of cytomegalovirus exposure and HLA in healthy donors. TCRdb keeps only in-frame clones here, not all; method: immunoSEQ multiplex PCR. The sample shows more than 100,000 clones, more than 60% of them seen only once. What was sequenced was PBMCs. Receptor source: a woman aged 40 to 49 in good health and CMV-seronegative. The CDR3 runs from the conserved cysteine through the conserved F or W. A D gene is named only where the DNA matches it firmly. Not all rows give a size; the values are once, few, many and, for expanded clones, a class.

clone_size	v_call	d_call	j_call	cdr3_aa	cdr3_nt
many	TRBV7-2	TRBD1	TRBJ2-7	CASSLGRDRIYEQYF	TGTGCCAGCAGCTTAGGCCGGGACAGGATTTACGAGCAGTACTTC
NA	TRBV5-1	TRBD1	TRBJ1-2	CASSLGQGIIAGYTF	TGCGCCAGCAGCTTGGGACAGGGTATTATCGCTGGCTACACCTTC
NA	TRBV30	TRBD1	TRBJ1-6	CASGTGGDSQNSPLHF	TGTGCCTCCGGGACAGGGGGCGATAGTCAGAATTCACCCCTCCACTTT
NA	TRBV21-1	NA	TRBJ2-1	CASSKVDSVDFSYNEQFF	TGTGCCAGCAGCAAAGTCGATAGCGTAGACTTCTCCTACAATGAGCAGTTCTTC
NA	TRBV9	TRBD1	TRBJ2-2	CASSAYRGRGTGELFF	TGTGCCAGCAGCGCGTACAGGGGCCGTGGCACCGGGGAGCTGTTTTTT
NA	TRBV5-1	TRBD1	TRBJ2-3	CASSFQGVGTDTQYF	TGCGCCAGCAGCTTTCAGGGGGTAGGGACAGATACGCAGTATTTT
NA	TRBV7-2	NA	TRBJ1-1	CASSRAPNTEAFF	TGTGCCAGCAGCAGAGCCCCCAACACTGAAGCTTTCTTT
few	TRBV25-1	TRBD1	TRBJ1-1	CASSEWDSLNTEAFF	TGTGCCAGCAGTGAATGGGACAGTCTGAACACTGAAGCTTTCTTT
NA	TRBV6-5	NA	TRBJ2-7	CASSQTGWTYEQYF	TGTGCCAGCAGTCAGACAGGATGGACCTACGAGCAGTACTTC
few	TRBV5-8	TRBD1	TRBJ1-5	CASSRRQGSNQPQHF	TGTGCCAGCAGCCGCAGACAGGGCAGCAATCAGCCCCAGCATTTT
NA	TRBV9	NA	TRBJ2-7	CASSATTGSYEQYF	TGTGCCAGCAGCGCCACGACAGGTTCCTACGAGCAGTACTTC
NA	TRBV4-1	TRBD1	TRBJ1-4	CASSQGGGTGFNEKLFF	TGCGCCAGCAGCCAAGGCGGCGGGACAGGGTTTAATGAAAAACTGTTTTTT
NA	TRBV7-8	NA	TRBJ2-5	CASSLALVGADETQYF	TGTGCCAGCAGCTTAGCCCTCGTGGGGGCGGATGAGACCCAGTACTTC
NA	TRBV4-2	NA	TRBJ2-7	CASSQEGDSSYEQYF	TGTGCCAGCAGCCAAGAAGGGGACTCCTCCTACGAGCAGTACTTC
NA	TRBV28	NA	TRBJ2-7	CASTPAGLARTYEQYF	TGTGCCAGCACCCCGGCTGGGCTAGCGAGGACCTACGAGCAGTACTTC
NA	TRBV7-9	TRBD1	TRBJ2-7	CASSLGDRALGEQYF	TGTGCCAGCAGCTTAGGTGACAGGGCTCTCGGCGAGCAGTACTTC
NA	TRBV6-4	NA	TRBJ2-2	CASSDGLTGELFF	TGTGCCAGCAGTGACGGCTTGACCGGGGAGCTGTTTTTT
many	TRBV7-8	TRBD1	TRBJ1-2	CATQPNRGYGYTF	TGTGCCACCCAGCCGAACAGGGGCTATGGCTACACCTTC
NA	TRBV7-9	NA	TRBJ1-6	CASSLRGISYNSPLHF	TGTGCCAGCAGCTTACGGGGGATTTCCTATAATTCACCCCTCCACTTT
NA	TRBV19	TRBD1	TRBJ2-7	CASSPPGGSNEQYF	TGTGCCAGTAGTCCTCCAGGGGGAAGTAACGAGCAGTACTTC
NA	TRBV6-6	TRBD1	TRBJ1-6	CASRDRVGNSPLHF	TGTGCCAGCAGGGACAGGGTGGGTAATTCACCCCTCCACTTT
NA	TRBV5-1	TRBD2	TRBJ2-1	CASSLGLAGGNEQFF	TGCGCCAGCAGCTTGGGGCTAGCGGGGGGGAATGAGCAGTTCTTC
NA	TRBV25-1	NA	TRBJ2-5	CASSDYRQETQYF	TGTGCCAGCAGTGACTACCGACAAGAGACCCAGTACTTC
NA	TRBV5-1	TRBD1	TRBJ2-7	CASSHGTGGNEQYF	TGCGCCAGCAGCCACGGGACAGGGGGCAACGAGCAGTACTTC
NA	TRBV21-1	NA	TRBJ1-2	CASSKTVYGYTF	TGTGCCAGCAGCAAAACAGTCTATGGCTACACCTTC
NA	TRBV9	NA	TRBJ1-2	CASSVTGYGYTF	TGTGCCAGCAGCGTAACAGGGTATGGCTACACCTTC
NA	TRBV7-2	NA	TRBJ2-7	CASSLAATTYEQYF	TGTGCCAGCAGCTTAGCGGCTACTACCTACGAGCAGTACTTC
NA	TRBV4-3	TRBD1	TRBJ1-1	CASSTYRGSNTEAFF	TGCGCCAGCAGCACCTACAGGGGGTCGAACACTGAAGCTTTCTTT
NA	TRBV27	TRBD1	TRBJ2-7	CASSSNPRDREGYEQYF	TGTGCCAGCAGTTCCAACCCCCGGGACAGGGAAGGGTACGAGCAGTACTTC
NA	TRBV18	NA	TRBJ2-3	CASSPPSRVADTQYF	TGTGCCAGCTCACCACCGTCCAGGGTGGCAGATACGCAGTATTTT
NA	TRBV11-2	TRBD1	TRBJ2-2	CASSLTAGGLNTGELFF	TGTGCCAGCAGCTTAACCGCAGGGGGCCTGAACACCGGGGAGCTGTTTTTT
NA	TRBV7-9	TRBD2	TRBJ2-1	CASSRTSGGADYNEQFF	TGTGCCAGCAGCCGGACTAGCGGGGGGGCCGATTACAATGAGCAGTTCTTC
NA	TRBV18	NA	TRBJ2-7	CASSARGRQDSYEQYF	TGTGCCAGCTCCGCTAGGGGCCGACAGGACTCCTACGAGCAGTACTTC
NA	TRBV5-4	TRBD2	TRBJ2-3	CASSGLAGGPPDTQYF	TGTGCCAGCAGCGGCTTAGCGGGGGGACCGCCAGATACGCAGTATTTT
NA	TRBV2	NA	TRBJ1-5	CASSERGRGSNQPQHF	TGTGCCAGCAGTGAAAGGGGGAGGGGAAGCAATCAGCCCCAGCATTTT
NA	TRBV29-1	NA	TRBJ2-7	CSVVHGTYEQYF	TGCAGCGTTGTGCACGGGACCTACGAGCAGTACTTC
few	TRBV5-4	TRBD2	TRBJ2-5	CASTRGGLAGVGGRETQYF	TGTGCCAGCACCCGGGGGGGACTAGCGGGAGTTGGGGGAAGAGAGACCCAGTACTTC
NA	TRBV5-1	TRBD2	TRBJ2-3	CASSLSARGGPRTDTQYF	TGCGCCAGCAGCTTGTCTGCACGGGGGGGCCCACGCACAGATACGCAGTATTTT
once	TRBV11-3	NA	TRBJ1-3	CVSFDRTSSGNTIYF	TGTGTCAGCTTCGACCGTACTAGCTCTGGAAACACCATATATTTT